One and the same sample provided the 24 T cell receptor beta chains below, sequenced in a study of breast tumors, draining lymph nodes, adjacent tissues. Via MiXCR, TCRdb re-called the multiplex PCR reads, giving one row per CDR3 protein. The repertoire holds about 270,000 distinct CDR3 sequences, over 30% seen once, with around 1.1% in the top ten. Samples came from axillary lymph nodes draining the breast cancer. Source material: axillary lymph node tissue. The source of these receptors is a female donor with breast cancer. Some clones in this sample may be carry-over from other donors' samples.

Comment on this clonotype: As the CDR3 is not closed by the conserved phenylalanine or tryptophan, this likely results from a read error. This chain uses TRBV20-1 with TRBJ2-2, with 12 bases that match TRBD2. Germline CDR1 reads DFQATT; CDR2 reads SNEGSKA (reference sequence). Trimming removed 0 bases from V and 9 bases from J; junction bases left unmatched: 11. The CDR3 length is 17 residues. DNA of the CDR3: TGCAGTGCTAGAGATCGACTAGCGGGAGTGGGGACCAGGGAGCTGTTTCTT. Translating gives CSARDRLAGVGTRELFL.

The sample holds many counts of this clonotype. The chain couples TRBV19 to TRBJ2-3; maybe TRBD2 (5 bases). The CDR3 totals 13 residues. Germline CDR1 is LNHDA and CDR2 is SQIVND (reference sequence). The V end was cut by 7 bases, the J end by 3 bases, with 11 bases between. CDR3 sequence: CASTRDGTDTQYF. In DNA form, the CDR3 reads TGTGCCAGTACCCGGGATGGGACAGATACGCAGTATTTT.

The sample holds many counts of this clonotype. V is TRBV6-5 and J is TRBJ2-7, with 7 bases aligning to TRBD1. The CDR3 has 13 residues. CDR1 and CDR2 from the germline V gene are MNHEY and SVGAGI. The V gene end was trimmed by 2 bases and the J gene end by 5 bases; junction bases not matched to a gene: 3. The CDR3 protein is CASSYIGGDEQYF. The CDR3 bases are TGTGCCAGCAGTTACATAGGGGGCGACGAGCAGTACTTC.

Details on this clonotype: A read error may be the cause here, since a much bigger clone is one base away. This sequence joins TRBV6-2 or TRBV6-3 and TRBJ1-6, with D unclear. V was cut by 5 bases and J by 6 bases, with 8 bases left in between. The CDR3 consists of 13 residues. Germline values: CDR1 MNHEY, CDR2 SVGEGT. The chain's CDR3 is CASSHYGNSPLHF. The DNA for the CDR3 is TGTGCCAGCAGTCACTATGGTAATTCACCCCTCCACTTT.

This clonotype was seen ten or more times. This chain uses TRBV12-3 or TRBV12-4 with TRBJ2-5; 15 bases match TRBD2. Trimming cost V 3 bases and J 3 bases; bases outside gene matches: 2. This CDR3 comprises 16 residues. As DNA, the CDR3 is TGTGCCAGCAGTTTTTGGACTAGCGGGAGGGAAGAGACCCAGTACTTC. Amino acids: CASSFWTSGREETQYF.

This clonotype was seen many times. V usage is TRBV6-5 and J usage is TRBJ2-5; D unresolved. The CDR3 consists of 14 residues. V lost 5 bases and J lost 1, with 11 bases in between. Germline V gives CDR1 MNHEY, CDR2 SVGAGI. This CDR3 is CASSQISSQETQYF. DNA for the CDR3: TGTGCCAGCAGTCAGATTAGCAGCCAAGAGACCCAGTACTTC.

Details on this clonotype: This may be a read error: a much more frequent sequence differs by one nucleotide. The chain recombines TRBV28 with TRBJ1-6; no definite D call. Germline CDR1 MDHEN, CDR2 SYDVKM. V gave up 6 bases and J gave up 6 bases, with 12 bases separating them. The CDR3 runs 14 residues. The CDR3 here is CASRPGPANSPLHF. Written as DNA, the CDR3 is TGTGCCAGCAGACCGGGCCCTGCTAATTCACCCCTCCACTTT.

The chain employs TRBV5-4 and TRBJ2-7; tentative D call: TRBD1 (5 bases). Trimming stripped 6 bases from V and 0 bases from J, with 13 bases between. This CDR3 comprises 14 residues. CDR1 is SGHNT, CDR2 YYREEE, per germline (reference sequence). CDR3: CASKGSITSYEQYF. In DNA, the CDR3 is TGTGCCAGCAAGGGGTCAATAACCTCCTACGAGCAGTACTTC. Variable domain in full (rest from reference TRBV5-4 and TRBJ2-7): ETGVTQSPTHLIKTRGQQVTLRCSSQSGHNTVSWYQQALGQGPQFIFQYYREEENGRGNFPPRFSGLQFPNYSSELNVNALELDDSALYLCASKGSITSYEQYFGPGTRLTVT.

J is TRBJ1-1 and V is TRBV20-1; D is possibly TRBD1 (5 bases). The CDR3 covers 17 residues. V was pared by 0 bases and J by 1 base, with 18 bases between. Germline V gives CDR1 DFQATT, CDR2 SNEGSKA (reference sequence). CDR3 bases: TGCAGTGCTAGAGATTACGGTAGGCCAGGGCCGAACACTGAAGCTTTCTTT. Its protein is CSARDYGRPGPNTEAFF.

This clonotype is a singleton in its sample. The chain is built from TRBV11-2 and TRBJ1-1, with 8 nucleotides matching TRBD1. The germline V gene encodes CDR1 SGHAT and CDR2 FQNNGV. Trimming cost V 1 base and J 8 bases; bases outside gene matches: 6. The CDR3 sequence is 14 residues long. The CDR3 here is CASSLVQGATEAFF. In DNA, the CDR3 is TGTGCCAGCAGCTTAGTCCAGGGGGCGACGGAAGCTTTCTTT.

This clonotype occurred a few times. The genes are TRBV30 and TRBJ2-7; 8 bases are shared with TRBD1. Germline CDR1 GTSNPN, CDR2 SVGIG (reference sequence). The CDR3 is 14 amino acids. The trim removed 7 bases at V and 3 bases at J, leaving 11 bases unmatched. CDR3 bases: TGTGCCTTTTCTCAGGGGGCGTTGAGCTACGAGCAGTACTTC. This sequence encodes CAFSQGALSYEQYF.

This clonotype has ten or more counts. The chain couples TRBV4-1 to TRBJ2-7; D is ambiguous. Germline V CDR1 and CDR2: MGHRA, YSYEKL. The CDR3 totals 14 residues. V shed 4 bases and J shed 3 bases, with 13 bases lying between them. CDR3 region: CASSPYYRSYEQYF. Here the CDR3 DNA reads TGCGCCAGCAGCCCCTATTACCGGAGCTACGAGCAGTACTTC.

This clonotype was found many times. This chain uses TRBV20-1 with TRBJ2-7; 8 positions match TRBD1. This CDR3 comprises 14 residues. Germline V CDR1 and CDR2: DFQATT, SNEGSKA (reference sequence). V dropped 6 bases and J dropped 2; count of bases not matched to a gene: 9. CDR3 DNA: TGCAGTGCCGAACCGGACAGGGCCCCCTACGAGCAGTACTTC. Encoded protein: CSAEPDRAPYEQYF.

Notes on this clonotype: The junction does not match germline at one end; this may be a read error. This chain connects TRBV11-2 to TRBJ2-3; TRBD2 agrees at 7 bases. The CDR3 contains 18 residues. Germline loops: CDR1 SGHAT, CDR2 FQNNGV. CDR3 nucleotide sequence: TGTGCCAGCAGCCCAGGGTTTGGGGCGGGAGTGTACACACATACGCAGTATTTT. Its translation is CASSPGFGAGVYTHTQYF.

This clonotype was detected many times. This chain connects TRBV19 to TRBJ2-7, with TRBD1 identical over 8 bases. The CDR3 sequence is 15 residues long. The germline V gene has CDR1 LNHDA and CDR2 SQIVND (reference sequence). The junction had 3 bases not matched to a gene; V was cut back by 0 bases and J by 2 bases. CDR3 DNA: TGTGCCAGTAGTATAGAGGCAGGGGGCCCCTACGAGCAGTACTTC. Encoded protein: CASSIEAGGPYEQYF. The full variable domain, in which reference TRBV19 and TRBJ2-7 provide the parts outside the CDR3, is DGGITQSPKYLFRKEGQNVTLSCEQNLNHDAMYWYRQDPGQGLRLIYYSQIVNDFQKGDIAEGYSVSREKKESFPLTVTSAQKNPTAFYLCASSIEAGGPYEQYFGPGTRLTVT.

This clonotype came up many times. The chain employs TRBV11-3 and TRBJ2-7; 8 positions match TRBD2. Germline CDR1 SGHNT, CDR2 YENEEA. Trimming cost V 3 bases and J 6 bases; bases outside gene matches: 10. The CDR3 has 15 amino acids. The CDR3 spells CASSFLLSGSGEQYF. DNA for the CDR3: TGTGCCAGCAGCTTCCTTCTCAGCGGGAGTGGCGAGCAGTACTTC.

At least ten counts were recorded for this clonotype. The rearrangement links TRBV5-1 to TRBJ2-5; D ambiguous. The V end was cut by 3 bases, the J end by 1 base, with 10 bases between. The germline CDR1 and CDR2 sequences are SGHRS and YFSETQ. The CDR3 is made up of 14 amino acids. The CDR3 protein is CASSSGLSQETQYF. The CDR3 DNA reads TGCGCCAGCAGCTCTGGCCTATCCCAAGAGACCCAGTACTTC.

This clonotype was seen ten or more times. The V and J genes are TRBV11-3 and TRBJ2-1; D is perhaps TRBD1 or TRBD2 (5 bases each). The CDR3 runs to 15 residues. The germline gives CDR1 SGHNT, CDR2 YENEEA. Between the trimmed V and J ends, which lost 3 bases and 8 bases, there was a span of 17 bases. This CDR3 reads CASSFEGSKSDEQFF. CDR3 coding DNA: TGTGCCAGCAGCTTCGAGGGGTCGAAAAGTGATGAGCAGTTCTTC.

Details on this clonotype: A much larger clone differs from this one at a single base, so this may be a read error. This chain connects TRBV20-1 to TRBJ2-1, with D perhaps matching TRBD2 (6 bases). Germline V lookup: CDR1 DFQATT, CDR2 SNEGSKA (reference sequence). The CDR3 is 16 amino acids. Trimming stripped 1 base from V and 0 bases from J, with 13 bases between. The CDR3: CSARVPSENSYNEQFF. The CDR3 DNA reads TGCAGTGCTAGAGTCCCTAGCGAGAACTCCTACAATGAGCAGTTCTTC.

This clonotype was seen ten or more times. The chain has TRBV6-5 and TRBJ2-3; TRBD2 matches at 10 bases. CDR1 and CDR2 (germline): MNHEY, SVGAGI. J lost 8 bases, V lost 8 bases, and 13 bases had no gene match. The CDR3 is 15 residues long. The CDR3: CASSKKGLAGVTQYF. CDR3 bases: TGTGCCAGCTCTAAAAAAGGGCTAGCGGGAGTTACGCAGTATTTT.

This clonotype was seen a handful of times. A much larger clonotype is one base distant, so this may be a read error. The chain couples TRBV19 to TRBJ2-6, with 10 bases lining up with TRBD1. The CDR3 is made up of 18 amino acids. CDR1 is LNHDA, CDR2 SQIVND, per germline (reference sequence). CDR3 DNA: TGTGCCACCGGATCATTGGGACAGGGGAATAGCGGGGCCAACGTCCCGACTTTC. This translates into CATGSLGQGNSGANVPTF.

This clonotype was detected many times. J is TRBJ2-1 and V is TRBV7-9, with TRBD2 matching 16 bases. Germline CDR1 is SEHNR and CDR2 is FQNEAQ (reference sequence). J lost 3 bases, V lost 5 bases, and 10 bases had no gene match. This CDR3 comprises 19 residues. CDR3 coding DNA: TGTGCCAGCAGCCAGGGACTAGCGGGAGGGCCGATCGTCTACAATGAGCAGTTCTTC. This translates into CASSQGLAGGPIVYNEQFF. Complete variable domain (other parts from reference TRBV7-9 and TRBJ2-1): DTGVSQNPRHKITKRGQNVTFRCDPISEHNRLYWYRQTLGQGPEFLTYFQNEAQLEKSRLLSDRFSAERPKGSFSTLEIQRTEQGDSAMYLCASSQGLAGGPIVYNEQFFGPGTRLTVL.

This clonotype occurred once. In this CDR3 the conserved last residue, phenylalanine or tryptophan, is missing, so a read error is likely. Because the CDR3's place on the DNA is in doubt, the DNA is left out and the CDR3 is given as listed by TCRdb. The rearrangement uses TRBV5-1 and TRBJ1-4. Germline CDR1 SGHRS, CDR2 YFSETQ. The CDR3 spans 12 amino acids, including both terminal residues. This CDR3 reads CASSLKVSQGFD.

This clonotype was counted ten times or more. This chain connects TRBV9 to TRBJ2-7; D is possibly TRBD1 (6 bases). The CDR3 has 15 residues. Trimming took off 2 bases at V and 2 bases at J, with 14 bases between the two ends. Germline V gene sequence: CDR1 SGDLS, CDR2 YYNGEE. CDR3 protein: CASSVRQDATYEQYF. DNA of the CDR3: TGTGCCAGCAGCGTTCGACAGGACGCCACCTACGAGCAGTACTTC.